The T cell receptor beta chain under discussion was sequenced for a study of cytomegalovirus exposure and HLA in healthy donors. Study at large: An earlier analysis found 110 million or so unique TCR beta sequences from approximately 170 million T cells. An early release of data contained approximately 85 million unique TCRs, which came from HLA-typed donors.

The germline gives CDR1 SNHLY, CDR2 FYNNEI. The CDR3 covers 13 residues. J was trimmed by 9 bases and V by 6 bases; bases with no gene match: 4. The primer mix had 60 Vbeta and 13 Jbeta primers. Method: immunoSEQ multiplex PCR; TCRdb's copy keeps in-frame clones and lacks some. This table has roughly 180,000 clones, over 65% appearing once. The chain carries TRBV2 and TRBJ2-1, with 11 bases fitting TRBD2. Material for sequencing was PBMCs. The TCR was taken from a woman aged 55-69 years in good health and CMV-seropositive. CDR3 amino acids: CASRLAGVGEQFF. The CDR3 coding sequence is TGTGCCAGCAGACTAGCGGGGGTGGGTGAGCAGTTCTTC.